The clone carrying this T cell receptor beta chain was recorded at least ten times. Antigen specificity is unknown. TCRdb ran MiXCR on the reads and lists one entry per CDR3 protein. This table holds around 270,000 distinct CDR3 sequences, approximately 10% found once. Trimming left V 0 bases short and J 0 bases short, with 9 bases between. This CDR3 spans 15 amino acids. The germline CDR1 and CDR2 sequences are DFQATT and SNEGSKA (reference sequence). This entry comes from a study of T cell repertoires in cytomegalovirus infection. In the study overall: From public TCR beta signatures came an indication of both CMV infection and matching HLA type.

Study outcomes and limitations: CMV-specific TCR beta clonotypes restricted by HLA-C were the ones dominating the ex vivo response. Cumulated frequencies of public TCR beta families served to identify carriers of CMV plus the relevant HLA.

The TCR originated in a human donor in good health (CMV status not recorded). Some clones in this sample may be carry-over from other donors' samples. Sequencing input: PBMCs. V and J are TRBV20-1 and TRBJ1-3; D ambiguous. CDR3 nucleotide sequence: TGCAGTGCTAGAGATGGTACAGTCTCTGGAAACACCATATATTTT. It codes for CSARDGTVSGNTIYF.